This T cell receptor (beta chain) was captured by sequencing in a study of cytomegalovirus exposure and HLA in healthy donors. Study overall: Earlier sequencing of 150 million to 200 million T cells yielded around 120 million unique TCR beta sequences.

The CDR3 runs to 15 residues. Trimming removed 3 bases from V and 2 bases from J; junction bases left unmatched: 2. The V gene's germline CDR1 is LNHDA and CDR2 SQIVND (reference sequence). The PCR was carried out with 60 Vbeta primers and 13 Jbeta primers. Original analysis: Later, tens of millions of unique TCR beta chains were counted in an analysis, and approximately 10 million of them were shared. Repertoires were generated with immunoSEQ multiplex PCR, while TCRdb's copy carries only in-frame clones and drops some. V, J and clone size were drawn from that table, and D and trimming were deduced from the DNA. The table lists roughly 150,000 clones, approximately 84% of them singletons.

J is TRBJ1-5 and V is TRBV19; TRBD1 matches at 9 bases. This TCR derives from a woman between 18 and 30 years old in good health and CMV-seronegative. Sequences were obtained from PBMCs. CDR3 in DNA: TGTGCCAGTAGTATTGGGGACAGGGGCAATCAGCCCCAGCATTTT. The encoded protein is CASSIGDRGNQPQHF.